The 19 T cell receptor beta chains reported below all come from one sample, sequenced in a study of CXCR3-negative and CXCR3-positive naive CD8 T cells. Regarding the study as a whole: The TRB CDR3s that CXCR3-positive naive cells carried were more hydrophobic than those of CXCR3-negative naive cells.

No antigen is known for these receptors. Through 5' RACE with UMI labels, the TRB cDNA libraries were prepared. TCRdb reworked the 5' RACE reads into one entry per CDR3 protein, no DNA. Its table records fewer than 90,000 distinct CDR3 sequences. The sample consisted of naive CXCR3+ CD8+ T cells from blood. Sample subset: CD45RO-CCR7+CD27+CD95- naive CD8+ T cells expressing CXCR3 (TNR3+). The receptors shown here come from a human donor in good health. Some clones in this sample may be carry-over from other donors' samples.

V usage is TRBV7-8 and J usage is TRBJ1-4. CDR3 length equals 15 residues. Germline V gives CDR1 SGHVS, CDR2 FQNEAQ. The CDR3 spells CASSLGRLGNEKLFF.

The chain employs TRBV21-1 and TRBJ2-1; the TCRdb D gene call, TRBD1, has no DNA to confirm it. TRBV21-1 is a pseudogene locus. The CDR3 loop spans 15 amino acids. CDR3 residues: CVLETVNSSYNEQFF.

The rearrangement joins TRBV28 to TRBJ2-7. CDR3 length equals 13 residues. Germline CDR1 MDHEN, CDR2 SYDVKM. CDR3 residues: CATKPTGTYEQYF. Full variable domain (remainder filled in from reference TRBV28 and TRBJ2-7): DVKVTQSSRYLVKRTGEKVFLECVQDMDHENMFWYRQDPGLGLRLIYFSYDVKMKEKGDIPEGYSVSREKKERFSLILESASTNQTSMYLCATKPTGTYEQYFGPGTRLTVT.

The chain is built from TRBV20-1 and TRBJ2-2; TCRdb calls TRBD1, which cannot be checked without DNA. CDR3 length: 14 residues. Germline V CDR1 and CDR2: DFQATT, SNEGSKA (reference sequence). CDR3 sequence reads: CSANRGEEAGELFF.

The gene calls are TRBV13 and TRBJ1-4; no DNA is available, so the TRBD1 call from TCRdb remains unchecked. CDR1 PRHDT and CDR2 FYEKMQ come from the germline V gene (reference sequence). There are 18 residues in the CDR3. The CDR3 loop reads CASSGGTGEYRSNEKLFF.

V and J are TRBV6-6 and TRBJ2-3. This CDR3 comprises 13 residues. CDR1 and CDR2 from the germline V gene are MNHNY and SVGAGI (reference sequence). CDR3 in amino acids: CASSFGRVDTQYF.

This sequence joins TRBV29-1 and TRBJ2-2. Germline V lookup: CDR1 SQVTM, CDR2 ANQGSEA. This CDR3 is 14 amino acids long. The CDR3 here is CSVVGDVNTGELFF.

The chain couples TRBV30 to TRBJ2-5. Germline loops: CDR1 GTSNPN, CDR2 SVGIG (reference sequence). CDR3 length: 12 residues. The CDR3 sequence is CAWNGQSETQYF.

The CDR3 loop is CASSEWLSVPGETQYF. The chain joins TRBV25-1 to TRBJ2-5; the TCRdb D gene call, TRBD1, has no DNA to confirm it. The CDR3 covers 16 residues. Germline CDR1 reads MGHDK; CDR2 reads SYGVNS.

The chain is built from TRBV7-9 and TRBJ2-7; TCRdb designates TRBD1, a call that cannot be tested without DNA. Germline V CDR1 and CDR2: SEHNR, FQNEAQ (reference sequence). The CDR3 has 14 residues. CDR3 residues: CASSSTGHTYEQYF. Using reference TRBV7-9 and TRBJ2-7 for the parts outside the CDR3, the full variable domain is DTGVSQNPRHKITKRGQNVTFRCDPISEHNRLYWYRQTLGQGPEFLTYFQNEAQLEKSRLLSDRFSAERPKGSFSTLEIQRTEQGDSAMYLCASSSTGHTYEQYFGPGTRLTVT.

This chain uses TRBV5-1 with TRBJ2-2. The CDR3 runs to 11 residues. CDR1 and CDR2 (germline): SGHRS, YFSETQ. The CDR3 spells CASSNSVELFF.

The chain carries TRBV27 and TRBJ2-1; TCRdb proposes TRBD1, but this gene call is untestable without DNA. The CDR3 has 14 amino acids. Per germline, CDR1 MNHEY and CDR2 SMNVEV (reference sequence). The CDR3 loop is CASSLSPGTHGQFF.

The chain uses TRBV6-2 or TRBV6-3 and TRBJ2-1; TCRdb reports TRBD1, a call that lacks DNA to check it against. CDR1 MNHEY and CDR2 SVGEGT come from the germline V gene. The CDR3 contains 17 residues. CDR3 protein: CASSPASGAVTIDEQFF.

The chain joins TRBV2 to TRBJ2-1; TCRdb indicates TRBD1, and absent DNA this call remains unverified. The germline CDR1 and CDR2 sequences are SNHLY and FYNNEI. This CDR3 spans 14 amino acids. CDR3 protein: CATSRDSSYNEQFF.

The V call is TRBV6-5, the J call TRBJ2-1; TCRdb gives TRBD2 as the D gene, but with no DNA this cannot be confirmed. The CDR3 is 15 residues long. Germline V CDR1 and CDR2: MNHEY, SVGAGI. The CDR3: CASSWTSGDYNEQFF.

Here the CDR3 reads CSVESTSGWSVNEQFF. V usage is TRBV29-1 and J usage is TRBJ2-1; TCRdb picks TRBD2, but there is no DNA to check that call. The germline gives CDR1 SQVTM, CDR2 ANQGSEA. The CDR3 has 16 residues.

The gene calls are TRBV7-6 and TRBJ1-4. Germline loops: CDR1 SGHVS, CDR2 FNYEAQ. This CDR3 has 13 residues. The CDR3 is CASSLSTNEKLFF.

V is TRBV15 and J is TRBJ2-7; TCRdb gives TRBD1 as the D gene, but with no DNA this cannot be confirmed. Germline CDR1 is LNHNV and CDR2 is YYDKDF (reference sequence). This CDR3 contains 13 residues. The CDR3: CATSQSGVREQYF.

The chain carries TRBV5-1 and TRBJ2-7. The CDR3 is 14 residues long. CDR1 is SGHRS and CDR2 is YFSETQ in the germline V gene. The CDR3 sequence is CASSVTTAAYEQYF. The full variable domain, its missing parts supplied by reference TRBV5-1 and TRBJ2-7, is KAGVTQTPRYLIKTRGQQVTLSCSPISGHRSVSWYQQTPGQGLQFLFEYFSETQRNKGNFPGRFSGRQFSNSRSEMNVSTLELGDSALYLCASSVTTAAYEQYFGPGTRLTVT.